This note documents a single T cell receptor (beta chain) sequence. Its antigen is unknown. J gave up 6 bases and V 6 bases, and 16 bases lay outside the gene matches. The germline gives CDR1 SGHRS, CDR2 YFSETQ. This CDR3 contains 18 residues. These data belong to a study of cytomegalovirus exposure and HLA in healthy donors. Study information: Researchers found that roughly 81% of over 350 genotyped donors fell within the Caucasian-associated ancestry cluster.

Primers: 60 Vbeta forward and 13 Jbeta reverse. The table came from immunoSEQ multiplex PCR; TCRdb's copy has only in-frame clones and leaves some out. The sample lists approximately 290,000 clones; 80% were seen once. Notes on the study in general: The authors later found most CMV-associated TCR beta chains appeared HLA-restricted. The HLA-A and HLA-B alleles of most subjects were reportedly predicted accurately from TCR beta sequences.

The sequence was collected from a girl aged 2 to 10 in good health and CMV-seronegative. V usage is TRBV5-1 and J usage is TRBJ2-1; 12 nucleotides match TRBD2. The sample taken for sequencing was PBMCs. In nucleotides, the CDR3 is TGCGCCAGCAACCGTCAAACTAGCGGGGGGCCCTTGAGCAATGAGCAGTTCTTC. Amino acids: CASNRQTSGGPLSNEQFF.